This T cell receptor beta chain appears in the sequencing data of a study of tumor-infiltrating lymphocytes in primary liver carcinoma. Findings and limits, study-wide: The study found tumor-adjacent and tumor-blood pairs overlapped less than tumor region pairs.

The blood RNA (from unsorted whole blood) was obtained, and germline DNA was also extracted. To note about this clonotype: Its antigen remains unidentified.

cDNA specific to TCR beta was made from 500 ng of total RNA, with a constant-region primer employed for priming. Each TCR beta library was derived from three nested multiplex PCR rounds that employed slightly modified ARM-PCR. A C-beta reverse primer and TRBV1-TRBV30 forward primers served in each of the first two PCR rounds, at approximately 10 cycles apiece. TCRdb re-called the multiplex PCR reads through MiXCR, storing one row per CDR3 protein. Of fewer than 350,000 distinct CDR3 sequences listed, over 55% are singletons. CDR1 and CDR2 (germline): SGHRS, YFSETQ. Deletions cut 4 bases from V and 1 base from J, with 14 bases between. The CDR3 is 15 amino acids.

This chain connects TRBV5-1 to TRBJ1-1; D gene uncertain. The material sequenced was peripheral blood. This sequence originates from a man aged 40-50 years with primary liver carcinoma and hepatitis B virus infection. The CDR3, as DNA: TGCGCCAGCAGCGACAAGCGGGGAGGGAACACTGAAGCTTTCTTT. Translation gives CASSDKRGGNTEAFF. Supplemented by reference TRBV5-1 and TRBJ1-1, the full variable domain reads KAGVTQTPRYLIKTRGQQVTLSCSPISGHRSVSWYQQTPGQGLQFLFEYFSETQRNKGNFPGRFSGRQFSNSRSEMNVSTLELGDSALYLCASSDKRGGNTEAFFGQGTRLTVV.